A single sample is the source of the 22 T cell receptor beta chains below, sequenced in a study of cytomegalovirus exposure and HLA in healthy donors. PCR involved 60 Vbeta and 13 Jbeta primers. Here immunoSEQ multiplex PCR was the method, and the copy in TCRdb shows in-frame clones only, minus some. With some 34,000 clones in the sample, the ten largest clones hold around 3.6%. The sample taken for sequencing was PBMCs. These receptors were taken from a man between 40 and 49 years old in good health and CMV-seronegative.

The chain links TRBV6-5 to TRBJ2-7; 11 positions agree with TRBD1. CDR1 MNHEY and CDR2 SVGAGI come from the germline V gene. CDR3 size: 14 residues. Trimming took 5 bases from V and 9 from J; bases not matched to a gene: 9. The CDR3 loop is CASSPRTGGGGQYF. CDR3 sequence (DNA): TGTGCCAGCAGTCCCCGGACAGGGGGCGGAGGGCAGTACTTC.

The chain combines TRBV19 with TRBJ1-4; D is unclear. The CDR3 is 13 residues long. Germline CDR1 and CDR2: LNHDA and SQIVND (reference sequence). The V and J ends lost 8 bases and 8 bases respectively, with 15 bases between them. The CDR3 nucleotides read TGTGCCAGTCTCAGCGTAGGAGGGGAAAAACTGTTTTTT. This encodes CASLSVGGEKLFF. The whole variable domain, remainder taken from reference TRBV19 and TRBJ1-4, is DGGITQSPKYLFRKEGQNVTLSCEQNLNHDAMYWYRQDPGQGLRLIYYSQIVNDFQKGDIAEGYSVSREKKESFPLTVTSAQKNPTAFYLCASLSVGGEKLFFGSGTQLSVL.

This chain uses TRBV30 with TRBJ2-7, with a tentative D call TRBD2 (5 bases). This CDR3 has 15 residues. Trimming shortened V by 1 base and J by 0 bases, and 13 bases separated the two germline ends. CDR1 GTSNPN and CDR2 SVGIG come from the germline V gene (reference sequence). This CDR3 is CAWSGSSGFSYEQYF. The CDR3 coding sequence is TGTGCCTGGAGTGGTTCGTCGGGGTTCTCCTACGAGCAGTACTTC. Filled out from reference TRBV30 and TRBJ2-7, the complete variable domain reads SQTIHQWPATLVQPVGSPLSLECTVEGTSNPNLYWYRQAAGRGLQLLFYSVGIGQISSEVPQNLSASRPQDRQFILSSKKLLLSDSGFYLCAWSGSSGFSYEQYFGPGTRLTVT.

This chain joins TRBV6-6 and TRBJ2-3; 12 bases are shared with TRBD1. This CDR3 comprises 15 residues. V lost 5 bases and J lost 6; bases outside the gene matches: 6. Germline V gives CDR1 MNHNY, CDR2 SVGAGI (reference sequence). CDR3 nucleotide sequence: TGTGCCAGCAGTCCCGGGACAGGGGGCGGGGATACGCAGTATTTT. Its translation: CASSPGTGGGDTQYF.

This rearrangement joins TRBV11-1 to TRBJ2-3, with 13 bases fitting TRBD2. Germline CDR1 and CDR2: SGHAT and FQDESV (reference sequence). Unmatched junction bases numbered 5, after V lost 4 bases and J lost 4 bases. The CDR3 sequence is 16 residues long. The CDR3 sequence is CASSYWTSGSPDTQYF. The CDR3 region has the DNA TGTGCCAGCAGCTACTGGACTAGCGGGAGTCCAGATACGCAGTATTTT.

CDR3 sequence reads: CASRTRDREDNEQFF. Written as DNA, the CDR3 is TGTGCCAGTCGAACCCGGGACAGGGAGGACAATGAGCAGTTCTTC. The V call is TRBV19, the J call TRBJ2-1; 9 nucleotides agree with TRBD1. Germline V gives CDR1 LNHDA, CDR2 SQIVND (reference sequence). The CDR3 is made up of 15 amino acids. V lost 8 bases, J lost 5 bases, and 10 bases stayed unmatched.

This sequence joins TRBV7-2 and TRBJ2-7; D is ambiguous. The germline V and J ends were trimmed by 1 base and 0 bases, with 4 bases remaining between them. Germline V gene data show CDR1 as SGHTA and CDR2 as FQGNSA. The length of the CDR3 is 13 residues. The CDR3 DNA is TGTGCCAGCAGCTTAGGACACTCCTACGAGCAGTACTTC. This translates into CASSLGHSYEQYF.

In DNA, the CDR3 is TGTGCCAGCAGCTTGGTAGGGGGCATGGAGACCCAGTACTTC. Its protein is CASSLVGGMETQYF. The gene calls are TRBV5-6 and TRBJ2-5, with 7 nucleotides matching TRBD1. This CDR3 spans 14 amino acids. Germline assignment: CDR1 SGHDT and CDR2 YYEEEE. V trimming: 0 bases; J trimming: 5 bases; junction bases outside the gene matches: 4.

The rearrangement links TRBV30 to TRBJ1-1; D remains ambiguous. Germline values: CDR1 GTSNPN, CDR2 SVGIG (reference sequence). V lost 1 base and J 4 bases, leaving 10 bases between the germline ends. CDR3 length equals 13 residues. The CDR3, as DNA: TGTGCCTGGAGTGCCGGGTGGAGCACTGAAGCTTTCTTT. Translation: CAWSAGWSTEAFF.

The V call is TRBV6-5, the J call TRBJ2-3, with TRBD2 matching over 7 bases. V shed 7 bases and J 4 bases; nucleotides not matched to a gene: 8. The CDR3 covers 14 residues. CDR1 MNHEY and CDR2 SVGAGI come from the germline V gene. CDR3 DNA: TGTGCCAGCAAATCGGGGGGAGATGCAGATACGCAGTATTTT. It yields the protein CASKSGGDADTQYF.

The chain carries TRBV5-8 and TRBJ1-4, with TRBD1 as a possible D gene (5 bases). Trimming pared 3 bases from V and 0 bases from J, leaving 12 bases between. The CDR3 has 16 residues. In germline, CDR1 is SGHTS, CDR2 YDEGEE. This chain's CDR3 is CASSSEGAPTNEKLFF. CDR3 bases: TGTGCCAGCAGCTCAGAAGGGGCCCCAACTAATGAAAAACTGTTTTTT.

The chain has TRBV30 and TRBJ1-2; TRBD1 is a possible D gene (6 bases). Deletions cut 2 bases from V and 4 bases from J, with 8 bases between. Germline V gives CDR1 GTSNPN, CDR2 SVGIG (reference sequence). The length of the CDR3 is 12 residues. CDR3 amino acids: CAWSRQAYGYTF. DNA for the CDR3: TGTGCCTGGAGTCGACAGGCCTATGGCTACACCTTC.

A word on this clone: At one boundary the junction diverges from the germline segment, which might be a read error. The gene calls are TRBV6-5 and TRBJ1-1; D perhaps matches TRBD1 (6 bases). This CDR3 is built from 15 residues. In germline, CDR1 is MNHEY, CDR2 SVGAGI. The CDR3 DNA follows: TGTGCCAGCAGTTACTTAAAGGGAGGGGGGACTGAAGATTTCTTT. Translating it yields CASSYLKGGGTEDFF.

The genes are TRBV9 and TRBJ2-2, with 11 bases aligning to TRBD2. CDR1 and CDR2 (germline): SGDLS, YYNGEE. Unmatched junction bases numbered 14, after V lost 4 bases and J lost 0 bases. The CDR3 has 20 amino acids. The CDR3 sequence: CASSHRLAGTQFANTGELFF. DNA for the CDR3: TGTGCCAGCAGCCATAGACTAGCGGGAACCCAGTTCGCGAACACCGGGGAGCTGTTTTTT.

This rearrangement joins TRBV28 to TRBJ1-2, with D tentatively TRBD1 (5 bases). Germline V gene lookup returns CDR1 MDHEN and CDR2 SYDVKM. There are 10 residues in the CDR3. Trimming took off 10 bases at V and 7 bases at J, with 10 bases between the two ends. Here the CDR3 reads CATTGGGYTF. CDR3 DNA sequence: TGTGCCACTACAGGTGGTGGCTACACCTTC.

The chain carries TRBV4-1 and TRBJ1-5; 7 bases are shared with TRBD1. The germline V gene encodes CDR1 MGHRA and CDR2 YSYEKL. The V and J ends lost 0 bases and 6 bases, in that order; junction bases with no gene match: 8. The CDR3 contains 16 residues. The CDR3 DNA follows: TGCGCCAGCAGCCAAGATCCCGCGGGACAGTCTCAGCCCCAGCATTTT. Its translation is CASSQDPAGQSQPQHF.

The V and J genes are TRBV28 and TRBJ1-4; D is undetermined. Germline CDR1 reads MDHEN; CDR2 reads SYDVKM. Trimming removed 0 bases from V and 5 bases from J, with 7 bases in between. This CDR3 spans 14 amino acids. The CDR3 spells CASSLWSLNEKLFF. The CDR3 nucleotides are TGTGCCAGCAGTTTATGGAGTCTGAATGAAAAACTGTTTTTT.

The chain links TRBV18 to TRBJ2-7; 8 bases agree with TRBD2. Unmatched junction bases numbered 2, after V lost 0 bases and J lost 1 base. The CDR3 length is 15 residues. CDR1 and CDR2 from the germline V gene are KGHSH and LQKENI. CDR3 residues: CASSPPSGRSYEQYF. CDR3 nucleotides: TGTGCCAGCTCACCACCGAGCGGGAGATCCTACGAGCAGTACTTC.

The J gene is TRBJ2-7, the V gene TRBV7-2; D might be TRBD2 (6 bases). The CDR3 sequence is 16 residues long. Germline lookup yields CDR1 SGHTA and CDR2 FQGNSA. Trimming took 5 bases from V and 3 from J, leaving 20 bases between them. CDR3 sequence: CASSLVSGTGYYEQYF. CDR3 bases: TGTGCCAGCAGCCTCGTCTCAGGGACTGGTTACTACGAGCAGTACTTC. The whole variable domain, remainder taken from reference TRBV7-2 and TRBJ2-7, is GAGVSQSPSNKVTEKGKDVELRCDPISGHTALYWYRQSLGQGLEFLIYFQGNSAPDKSGLPSDRFSAERTGGSVSTLTIQRTQQEDSAVYLCASSLVSGTGYYEQYFGPGTRLTVT.

The V call is TRBV30, the J call TRBJ1-4; no clear D. CDR3 length: 17 residues. The V gene lost 1 base and the J gene lost 1 base, with 16 bases spanning the gap. Per germline, CDR1 GTSNPN and CDR2 SVGIG (reference sequence). CDR3 residues: CAWSEGIGGLTNEKLFF. The CDR3 DNA reads as TGTGCCTGGAGTGAAGGAATTGGAGGGTTAACTAATGAAAAACTGTTTTTT.

The rearrangement joins TRBV14 to TRBJ1-4, with D tentatively TRBD1 (5 bases). This CDR3 spans 14 amino acids. Germline lookup yields CDR1 SGHDN and CDR2 FVKESK. V was clipped by 3 bases and J by 14 bases, with 19 bases between them. In nucleotides, the CDR3 is TGTGCCAGCAGCCATATCGGGCCCAGGGAAGATCTGTTTTTT. Its protein is CASSHIGPREDLFF.

V and J are TRBV4-3 and TRBJ2-2; 7 nucleotides match TRBD1. The CDR3 covers 17 residues. CDR1 and CDR2 from the germline V gene are LGHNA and YSLEER. V was clipped by 1 base and J by 1 base; unmatched bases: 6. CDR3 region: CASSQGRNRGNTGELFF. CDR3 DNA: TGCGCCAGCAGCCAAGGACGAAACAGGGGGAACACCGGGGAGCTGTTTTTT.